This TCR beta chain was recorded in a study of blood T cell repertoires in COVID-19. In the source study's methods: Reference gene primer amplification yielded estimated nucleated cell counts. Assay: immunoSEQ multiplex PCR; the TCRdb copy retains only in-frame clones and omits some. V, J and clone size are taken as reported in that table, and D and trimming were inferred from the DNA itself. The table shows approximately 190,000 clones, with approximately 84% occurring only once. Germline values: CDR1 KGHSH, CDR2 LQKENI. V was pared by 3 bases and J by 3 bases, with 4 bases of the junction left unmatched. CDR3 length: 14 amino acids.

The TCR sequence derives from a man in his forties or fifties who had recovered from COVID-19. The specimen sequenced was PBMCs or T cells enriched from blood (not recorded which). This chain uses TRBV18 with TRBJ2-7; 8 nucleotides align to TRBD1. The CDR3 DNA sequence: TGTGCCAGCTCACCGGGACAGGCTTTCTACGAGCAGTACTTC. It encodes CASSPGQAFYEQYF.